Given below is one TCR beta chain in context. Assay used: immunoSEQ multiplex PCR; TCRdb lists only in-frame clones, some missing. The table has some 120,000 clones, 95% to 96% seen once. The entry originates in a study of cytomegalovirus exposure and HLA in healthy donors. CDR1 LNHNV and CDR2 YYDKDF come from the germline V gene (reference sequence). This CDR3 spans 19 amino acids. Trimming took 3 bases from V and 8 from J; bases not matched to a gene: 15. The donors were part of the validation cohort, which consisted of 120 subjects and was separate from the first cohort of several hundred subjects.

The source material was PBMCs. The clonotype was recovered from a man in his late teens or twenties in good health and CMV-seronegative. V and J are TRBV15 and TRBJ2-1; 14 bases line up with TRBD2. DNA for the CDR3: TGTGCCACCAGCAGGCCCCTGGGACTAGCGGGAGCCCCGGGCCATGAGCAGTTCTTC. Its protein product is CATSRPLGLAGAPGHEQFF.